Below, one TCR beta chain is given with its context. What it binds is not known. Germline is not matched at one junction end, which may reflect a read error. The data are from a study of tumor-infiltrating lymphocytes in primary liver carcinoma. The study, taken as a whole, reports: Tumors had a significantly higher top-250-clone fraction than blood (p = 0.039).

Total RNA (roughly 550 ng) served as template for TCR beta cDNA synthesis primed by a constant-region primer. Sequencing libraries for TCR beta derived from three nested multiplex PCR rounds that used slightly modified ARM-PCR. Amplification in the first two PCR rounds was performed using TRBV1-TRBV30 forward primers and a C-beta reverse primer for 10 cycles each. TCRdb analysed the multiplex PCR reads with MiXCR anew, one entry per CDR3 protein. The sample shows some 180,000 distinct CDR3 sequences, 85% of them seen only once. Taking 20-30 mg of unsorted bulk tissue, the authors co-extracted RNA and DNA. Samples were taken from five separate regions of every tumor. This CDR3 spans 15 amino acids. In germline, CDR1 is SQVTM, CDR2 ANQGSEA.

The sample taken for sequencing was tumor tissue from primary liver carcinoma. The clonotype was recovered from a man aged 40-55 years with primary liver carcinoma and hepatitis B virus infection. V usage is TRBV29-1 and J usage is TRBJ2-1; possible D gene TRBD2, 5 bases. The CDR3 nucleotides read TGCAGCGTTCGCCCTGAGGGAGAGAACTACAATGACCAGTTCTTC. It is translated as CSVRPEGENYNDQFF.